The rows below give T cell receptor beta chains drawn from one sample of a study of CD8+CD57+ T cells in acquired aplastic anemia. TCRdb fed the reads into MiXCR, producing one record per CDR3 protein. This sample yields about 180,000 distinct CDR3 sequences, of which 48% are seen a single time; roughly 1.8% belongs to the top ten. The specimen was sorted CD4+, CD8+, or CD8+CD57+ T cells (not recorded which) from PBMCs. All receptors derive from a human donor with aplastic anemia. Each CDR3 is given with its conserved first and last residue. Fields, in order: D gene, J gene, CDR3 length, clone size, V gene, CDR3 DNA, CDR3 protein. D genes are given only for firm matches. The size entry is marked missing in some rows and otherwise reads once, few, many or a size class.

D gene: TRBD2; J gene: TRBJ2-1; CDR3 length: 17; clone size: -; V gene: TRBV3-1; CDR3 DNA: TGTGCCAGCAGCCGACCCTTGGGACTAGCGTCCTACAATGAGCAGTTCTTC; CDR3 protein: CASSRPLGLASYNEQFF
D gene: -; J gene: TRBJ1-1; CDR3 length: 12; clone size: -; V gene: TRBV7-9; CDR3 DNA: TGTGCCAGCAGCTTTCAGGACAGCCAATCTTTCTTT; CDR3 protein: CASSFQDSQSFF
D gene: TRBD1; J gene: TRBJ1-2; CDR3 length: 14; clone size: -; V gene: TRBV20-1; CDR3 DNA: TGCAGTGCTAGCTTAGGGACAGGGGGAAGTGGCTACACCTTC; CDR3 protein: CSASLGTGGSGYTF
D gene: -; J gene: TRBJ1-3; CDR3 length: 15; clone size: -; V gene: TRBV19; CDR3 DNA: TGTGCCAGTAGTCAAAATACAGGGTTTGGAAACACCATATATTTT; CDR3 protein: CASSQNTGFGNTIYF
D gene: TRBD1; J gene: TRBJ2-7; CDR3 length: 16; clone size: few; V gene: TRBV15; CDR3 DNA: TGTGCCACCAGCAGGACCGGGACAGGATCCTCCTACGAGCAGTACTTC; CDR3 protein: CATSRTGTGSSYEQYF
D gene: TRBD1; J gene: TRBJ2-7; CDR3 length: 15; clone size: -; V gene: TRBV5-1; CDR3 DNA: TGCGCCAGCGGAAAAGGGACAGGGGGAGGTTACGAGCAGTACTTC; CDR3 protein: CASGKGTGGGYEQYF
D gene: -; J gene: TRBJ2-7; CDR3 length: 15; clone size: -; V gene: TRBV10-1; CDR3 DNA: TGCGCCAGCAGTGATAGAACAGGCTCGAACTACGAGCAGTACTTC; CDR3 protein: CASSDRTGSNYEQYF
D gene: -; J gene: TRBJ2-1; CDR3 length: 15; clone size: few; V gene: TRBV11-2; CDR3 DNA: TGTGCCAGCAGCTTGCTAGCGCTCACCTACAATGAGCAGTTCTTC; CDR3 protein: CASSLLALTYNEQFF
D gene: -; J gene: TRBJ1-5; CDR3 length: 12; clone size: few; V gene: TRBV7-9; CDR3 DNA: TGTGCCAGCAGCTTAAGCAATCAGCCCCAGCATTTT; CDR3 protein: CASSLSNQPQHF
D gene: -; J gene: TRBJ2-1; CDR3 length: 14; clone size: -; V gene: TRBV2; CDR3 DNA: TGTGCCAGCGTAGCGCCGAGCTCCTACAATGAGCAGTTCTTC; CDR3 protein: CASVAPSSYNEQFF
D gene: TRBD2; J gene: TRBJ2-7; CDR3 length: 19; clone size: -; V gene: TRBV9; CDR3 DNA: TGTGCCAGCAGCGTAGAGGACACTCCACTAGCGGGAGAGACCTACGAGCAGTACTTC; CDR3 protein: CASSVEDTPLAGETYEQYF
D gene: -; J gene: TRBJ2-3; CDR3 length: 10; clone size: -; V gene: TRBV29-1; CDR3 DNA: TGCAGCGTGGTGTTAGATACGCAGTATTTT; CDR3 protein: CSVVLDTQYF
D gene: -; J gene: TRBJ2-5; CDR3 length: 13; clone size: -; V gene: TRBV19; CDR3 DNA: TGTGCCAGTAGTCCGGACAGAGAAGAGACCCAGTACTTC; CDR3 protein: CASSPDREETQYF
D gene: TRBD1; J gene: TRBJ2-4; CDR3 length: 15; clone size: -; V gene: TRBV2; CDR3 DNA: TGTGCCAGCAGTGAAGCCGTGACAGGGCGGAACATTCAGTACTTC; CDR3 protein: CASSEAVTGRNIQYF
D gene: -; J gene: TRBJ1-1; CDR3 length: 15; clone size: -; V gene: TRBV24-1; CDR3 DNA: TGTGCCACCAGTGATGTCAGGGGTGGGAACACTGAAGCTTTCTTT; CDR3 protein: CATSDVRGGNTEAFF
D gene: -; J gene: TRBJ1-6; CDR3 length: 13; clone size: few; V gene: TRBV20-1; CDR3 DNA: TGCAGTGCTAGAGGCAGGGGAGTCTCACCCCTCCACTTT; CDR3 protein: CSARGRGVSPLHF
D gene: TRBD1; J gene: TRBJ1-6; CDR3 length: 16; clone size: -; V gene: TRBV10-3; CDR3 DNA: TGTGCCATCAGTGAGCAGGGGGCTGGAAATAATTCACCCCTCCACTTT; CDR3 protein: CAISEQGAGNNSPLHF
D gene: TRBD2; J gene: TRBJ2-3; CDR3 length: 15; clone size: -; V gene: TRBV5-1; CDR3 DNA: TGCGCCAGCAGCCCTAGCGGGGGAAGCACAGATACGCAGTATTTT; CDR3 protein: CASSPSGGSTDTQYF
D gene: -; J gene: TRBJ2-1; CDR3 length: 12; clone size: -; V gene: TRBV29-1; CDR3 DNA: TGCAGCGTTGGGACGTCCCCGTCTGAGCAGTTCTTC; CDR3 protein: CSVGTSPSEQFF
D gene: -; J gene: TRBJ1-1; CDR3 length: 15; clone size: many; V gene: TRBV11-2; CDR3 DNA: TGTGCCAGCAGACTCGACGGGGGGAGTAACACTGAAGCTTTCTTT; CDR3 protein: CASRLDGGSNTEAFF
D gene: -; J gene: TRBJ1-4; CDR3 length: 14; clone size: many; V gene: TRBV2; CDR3 DNA: TGTGCCAGCAGACTTACAGGGCCGGGGGAAAAACTGTTTTTT; CDR3 protein: CASRLTGPGEKLFF
D gene: TRBD1; J gene: TRBJ1-1; CDR3 length: 15; clone size: -; V gene: TRBV6-2/TRBV6-3; CDR3 DNA: TGTGCCAGCAGTTACGGACAGGAGGGGAACACTGAAGCTTTCTTT; CDR3 protein: CASSYGQEGNTEAFF
D gene: -; J gene: TRBJ2-7; CDR3 length: 14; clone size: -; V gene: TRBV12-3/TRBV12-4; CDR3 DNA: TGTGCCAGCAGTTTAAGAGAAACAACTGGAGAGCAGTACTTC; CDR3 protein: CASSLRETTGEQYF
D gene: -; J gene: TRBJ1-2; CDR3 length: 12; clone size: few; V gene: TRBV7-6; CDR3 DNA: TGTGCCAGCAGTTTAGAGACGGGCGGCTACACCTTC; CDR3 protein: CASSLETGGYTF
D gene: -; J gene: TRBJ2-2; CDR3 length: 14; clone size: many; V gene: TRBV2; CDR3 DNA: TGTGCCAGCAGGGGGCAGGCGATAACCGGGGAGCTGTTTTTT; CDR3 protein: CASRGQAITGELFF
D gene: TRBD1; J gene: TRBJ1-1; CDR3 length: 15; clone size: many; V gene: TRBV9; CDR3 DNA: TGTGCCAGCAGCGCTACCGGGACAGGGCACACTGAAGCTTTCTTT; CDR3 protein: CASSATGTGHTEAFF
D gene: TRBD2; J gene: TRBJ2-7; CDR3 length: 15; clone size: -; V gene: TRBV20-1; CDR3 DNA: TGCAGTGCTAGACCCCGGGTAGCGGGAGTCCACGAGCAGTACTTC; CDR3 protein: CSARPRVAGVHEQYF
D gene: TRBD1; J gene: TRBJ2-5; CDR3 length: 14; clone size: many; V gene: TRBV19; CDR3 DNA: TGTGCCAGTAGTATCGACAGGGGGGGGGAGACCCAGTACTTC; CDR3 protein: CASSIDRGGETQYF
D gene: -; J gene: TRBJ1-2; CDR3 length: 15; clone size: -; V gene: TRBV7-9; CDR3 DNA: TGTGCCAGCAGCCTCACAGGGTCTGTTCACTGTGGCTACACCTTC; CDR3 protein: CASSLTGSVHCGYTF
D gene: -; J gene: TRBJ1-4; CDR3 length: 14; clone size: -; V gene: TRBV9; CDR3 DNA: TGTGCCAGCAGCGTAGGGCAGACTAATGAAAAACTGTTTTTT; CDR3 protein: CASSVGQTNEKLFF
D gene: -; J gene: TRBJ2-1; CDR3 length: 12; clone size: -; V gene: TRBV19; CDR3 DNA: TGTGCCAGTAGTATAGCGGGGAATGAGCAGTTCTTC; CDR3 protein: CASSIAGNEQFF
D gene: TRBD1; J gene: TRBJ2-1; CDR3 length: 16; clone size: -; V gene: TRBV7-3; CDR3 DNA: TGTGCCAGCAGCTTAGTGGGACAGGGGCCCTACAATGAGCAGTTCTTC; CDR3 protein: CASSLVGQGPYNEQFF
D gene: -; J gene: TRBJ2-5; CDR3 length: 13; clone size: -; V gene: TRBV20-1; CDR3 DNA: TGCAGTGCTAGAAACAGTGCCAAAGAGACCCAGAACTTC; CDR3 protein: CSARNSAKETQNF
D gene: -; J gene: TRBJ2-1; CDR3 length: 15; clone size: -; V gene: TRBV15; CDR3 DNA: TGTGCCACCAGCAGAGCCCCTCTCTCCTACAATGAGCAGTTCTTC; CDR3 protein: CATSRAPLSYNEQFF
D gene: -; J gene: TRBJ2-3; CDR3 length: 14; clone size: many; V gene: TRBV27; CDR3 DNA: TGTGCCAGCAGTTTAGTGAGGGCAGGAGATACGCAGTATTTT; CDR3 protein: CASSLVRAGDTQYF
D gene: TRBD1; J gene: TRBJ2-3; CDR3 length: 17; clone size: -; V gene: TRBV10-3; CDR3 DNA: TGTGCCATCAGTGTCGGAGCGTCTGGGACAGGCACAGATACGCAGTATTTT; CDR3 protein: CAISVGASGTGTDTQYF
D gene: TRBD1; J gene: TRBJ1-1; CDR3 length: 14; clone size: many; V gene: TRBV12-3/TRBV12-4; CDR3 DNA: TGTGCCAGCAGTACCCAGGGGGCGCGATCTGAAGCTTTCTTT; CDR3 protein: CASSTQGARSEAFF
D gene: TRBD1; J gene: TRBJ2-2; CDR3 length: 14; clone size: few; V gene: TRBV2; CDR3 DNA: TGTGCCAGCACGGACAGGGCAAACACCGGGGAGCTGTTTTTT; CDR3 protein: CASTDRANTGELFF
D gene: -; J gene: TRBJ1-6; CDR3 length: 14; clone size: -; V gene: TRBV10-3; CDR3 DNA: TGTGCCACCCACAGGGAGGGGGGTAATTCACCCCTCCACTTT; CDR3 protein: CATHREGGNSPLHF
D gene: TRBD2; J gene: TRBJ2-3; CDR3 length: 15; clone size: many; V gene: TRBV20-1; CDR3 DNA: TGCAGTGCTCAGGCTTCTAGCGGTAACACAGATACGCAGTATTTT; CDR3 protein: CSAQASSGNTDTQYF
D gene: TRBD1; J gene: TRBJ1-1; CDR3 length: 16; clone size: -; V gene: TRBV10-1; CDR3 DNA: TGCGCCAGCAGTTCGACAGGGGTCCTTCTGAACACTGAAGCTTTCTTT; CDR3 protein: CASSSTGVLLNTEAFF
D gene: -; J gene: TRBJ2-7; CDR3 length: 14; clone size: many; V gene: TRBV28; CDR3 DNA: TGTGCCAGCAGGCGACAGGCCTCTACCTACGAGCAGTACTTC; CDR3 protein: CASRRQASTYEQYF
D gene: TRBD2; J gene: TRBJ2-1; CDR3 length: 15; clone size: -; V gene: TRBV2; CDR3 DNA: TGTGCCAGCAGCCCGTTGCAAACGGGAGGGGATGAGCAGTTCTTC; CDR3 protein: CASSPLQTGGDEQFF
D gene: -; J gene: TRBJ2-5; CDR3 length: 15; clone size: -; V gene: TRBV7-2; CDR3 DNA: TGTGCCAGCAGCCAAACGTACAGGGTAGGAGAGACCCAGTACTTC; CDR3 protein: CASSQTYRVGETQYF
D gene: -; J gene: TRBJ2-5; CDR3 length: 12; clone size: -; V gene: TRBV20-1; CDR3 DNA: TGCAGTGCTAGATTTGGGAGATCGGCCCTGTACTTC; CDR3 protein: CSARFGRSALYF
D gene: -; J gene: TRBJ1-1; CDR3 length: 11; clone size: -; V gene: TRBV20-1; CDR3 DNA: TGCAGTGCTAGACGGGGCTTTGAAGCTTTCTTT; CDR3 protein: CSARRGFEAFF
D gene: -; J gene: TRBJ1-1; CDR3 length: 13; clone size: -; V gene: TRBV19; CDR3 DNA: TGTGCCAGTACCCGACACGGTAACACTGAAGCTTTCTTT; CDR3 protein: CASTRHGNTEAFF
D gene: -; J gene: TRBJ1-5; CDR3 length: 13; clone size: -; V gene: TRBV12-3/TRBV12-4; CDR3 DNA: TGTGCCAGCAGTTTTAGACTGGGACAGCCCCAGCATTTT; CDR3 protein: CASSFRLGQPQHF